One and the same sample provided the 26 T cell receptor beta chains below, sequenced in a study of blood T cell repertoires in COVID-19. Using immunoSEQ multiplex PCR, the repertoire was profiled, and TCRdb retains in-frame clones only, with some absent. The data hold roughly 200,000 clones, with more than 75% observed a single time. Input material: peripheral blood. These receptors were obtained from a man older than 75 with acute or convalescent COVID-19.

The CDR3 spells CASTHGAVDNEQFF. The CDR3 bases are TGTGCCAGTACTCATGGGGCGGTTGACAATGAGCAGTTCTTC. The rearrangement uses TRBV19 and TRBJ2-1, with D possibly matching TRBD1 (5 bases). V lost 7 bases to trimming and J lost 5 bases, with 15 bases between them. Germline-derived CDR1 and CDR2 are LNHDA and SQIVND (reference sequence). The CDR3 covers 14 residues.

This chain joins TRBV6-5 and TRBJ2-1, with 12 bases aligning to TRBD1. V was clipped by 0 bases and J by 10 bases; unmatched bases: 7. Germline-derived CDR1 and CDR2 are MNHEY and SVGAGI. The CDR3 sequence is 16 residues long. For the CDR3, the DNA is TGTGCCAGCAGTTACTCGGAAAGGGACAGGGGGCCCGAGCAGTTCTTC. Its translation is CASSYSERDRGPEQFF.

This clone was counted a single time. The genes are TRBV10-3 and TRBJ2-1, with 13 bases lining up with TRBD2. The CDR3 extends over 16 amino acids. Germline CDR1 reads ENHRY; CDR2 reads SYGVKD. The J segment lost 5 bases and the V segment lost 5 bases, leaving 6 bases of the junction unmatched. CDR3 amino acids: CAISTGTSGNHNEQFF. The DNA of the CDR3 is TGTGCCATCAGTACCGGGACTAGCGGGAATCACAATGAGCAGTTCTTC.

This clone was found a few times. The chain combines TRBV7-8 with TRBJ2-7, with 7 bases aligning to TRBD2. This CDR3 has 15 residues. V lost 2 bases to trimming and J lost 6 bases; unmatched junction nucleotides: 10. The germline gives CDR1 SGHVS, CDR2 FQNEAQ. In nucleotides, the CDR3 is TGTGCCAGCAGCTTATTCCGGGACTACTGGGTCGAGCAGTACTTC. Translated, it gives CASSLFRDYWVEQYF.

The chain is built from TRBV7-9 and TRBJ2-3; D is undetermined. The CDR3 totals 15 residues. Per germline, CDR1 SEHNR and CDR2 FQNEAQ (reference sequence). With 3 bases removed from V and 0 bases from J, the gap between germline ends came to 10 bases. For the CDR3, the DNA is TGTGCCAGCAGCTTTTTTCCACAGAGCACAGATACGCAGTATTTT. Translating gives CASSFFPQSTDTQYF.

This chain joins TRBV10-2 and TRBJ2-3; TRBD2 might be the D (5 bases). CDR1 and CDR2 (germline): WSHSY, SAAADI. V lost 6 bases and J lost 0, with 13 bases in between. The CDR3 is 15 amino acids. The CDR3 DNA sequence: TGCGCCAGCAGCGTCGGGATACCTAGCACAGATACGCAGTATTTT. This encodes CASSVGIPSTDTQYF.

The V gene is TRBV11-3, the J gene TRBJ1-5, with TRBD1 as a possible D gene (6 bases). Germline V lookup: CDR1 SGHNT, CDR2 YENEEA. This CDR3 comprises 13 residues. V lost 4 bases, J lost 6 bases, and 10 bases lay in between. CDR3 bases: TGTGCCAGCAGCTCAGTGACAGGTCAGCCCCAGCATTTT. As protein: CASSSVTGQPQHF.

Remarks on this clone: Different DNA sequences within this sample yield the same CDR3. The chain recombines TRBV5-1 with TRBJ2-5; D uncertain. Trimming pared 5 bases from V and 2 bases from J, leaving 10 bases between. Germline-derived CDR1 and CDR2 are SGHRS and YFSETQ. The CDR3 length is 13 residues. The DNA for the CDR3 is TGCGCCAGCAGTTCCGAGGCTCAAGAGACCCAGTACTTC. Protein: CASSSEAQETQYF.

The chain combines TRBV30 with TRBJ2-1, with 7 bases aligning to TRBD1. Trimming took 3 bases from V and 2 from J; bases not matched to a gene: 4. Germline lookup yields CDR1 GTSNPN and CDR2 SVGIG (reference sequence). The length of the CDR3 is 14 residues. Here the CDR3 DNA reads TGTGCCTGGAGGTTGCAGGGGGCCTACAATGAGCAGTTCTTC. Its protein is CAWRLQGAYNEQFF.

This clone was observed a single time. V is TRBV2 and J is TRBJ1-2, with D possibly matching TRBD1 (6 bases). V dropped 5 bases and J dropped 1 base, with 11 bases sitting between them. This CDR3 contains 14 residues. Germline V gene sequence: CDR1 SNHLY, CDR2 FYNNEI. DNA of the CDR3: TGTGCCAGCAGTTCCCAGGGGTTTAACTATGGCTACACCTTC. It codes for CASSSQGFNYGYTF.

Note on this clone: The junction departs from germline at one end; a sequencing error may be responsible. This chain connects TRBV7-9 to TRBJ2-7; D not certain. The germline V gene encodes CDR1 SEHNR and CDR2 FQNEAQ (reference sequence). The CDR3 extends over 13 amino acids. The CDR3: CASSLDNSYERYF. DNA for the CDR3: TGTGCCAGCAGCTTAGATAACTCCTACGAGCGGTACTTC. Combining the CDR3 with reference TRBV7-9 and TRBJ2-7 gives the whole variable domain DTGVSQNPRHKITKRGQNVTFRCDPISEHNRLYWYRQTLGQGPEFLTYFQNEAQLEKSRLLSDRFSAERPKGSFSTLEIQRTEQGDSAMYLCASSLDNSYERYFGPGTRLTVT.

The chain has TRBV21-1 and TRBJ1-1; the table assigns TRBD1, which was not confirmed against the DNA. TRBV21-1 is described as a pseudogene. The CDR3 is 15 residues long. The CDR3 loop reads CASSKPGQSRTEAFF. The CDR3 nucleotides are TGTGCCAGCAGCAAACCGGGACAGTCTAGAACTGAAGCTTTCTTT.

In nucleotides, the CDR3 is TGTGCCAGCAGCAAGGGACAGGGGAATGAAAAACTGTTTTTT. The encoded protein is CASSKGQGNEKLFF. The gene calls are TRBV27 and TRBJ1-4, with 10 bases identical to TRBD1. Germline V lookup: CDR1 MNHEY, CDR2 SMNVEV (reference sequence). This CDR3 comprises 14 residues. Trimming cost V 6 bases and J 5 bases; bases outside gene matches: 3.

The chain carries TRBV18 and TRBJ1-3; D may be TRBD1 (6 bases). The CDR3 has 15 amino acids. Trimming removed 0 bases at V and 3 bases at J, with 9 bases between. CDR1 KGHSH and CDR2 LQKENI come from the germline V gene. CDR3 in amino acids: CASSPPYRVGNTIYF. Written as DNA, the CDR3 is TGTGCCAGCTCACCACCGTACAGGGTTGGAAACACCATATATTTT.

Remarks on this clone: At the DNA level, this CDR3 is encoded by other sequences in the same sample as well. CDR3 protein: CASSRGQGFYEQYF. CDR3 coding DNA: TGTGCCAGTAGTAGGGGACAGGGTTTCTACGAGCAGTACTTC. V gene TRBV19 combines with J gene TRBJ2-7, with 9 positions matching TRBD1. The CDR3 runs 14 residues. The trim removed 4 bases at V and 3 bases at J, leaving 4 bases unmatched. From germline, CDR1 is LNHDA and CDR2 SQIVND (reference sequence).

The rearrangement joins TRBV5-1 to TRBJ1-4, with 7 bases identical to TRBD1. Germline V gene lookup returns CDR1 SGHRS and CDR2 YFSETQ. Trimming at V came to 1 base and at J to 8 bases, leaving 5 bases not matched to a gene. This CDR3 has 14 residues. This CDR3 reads CASSLRQGSEKLFF. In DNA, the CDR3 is TGCGCCAGCAGCTTGAGACAGGGTTCCGAAAAACTGTTTTTT.

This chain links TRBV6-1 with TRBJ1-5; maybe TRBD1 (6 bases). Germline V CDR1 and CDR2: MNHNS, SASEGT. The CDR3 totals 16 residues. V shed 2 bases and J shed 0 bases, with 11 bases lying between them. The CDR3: CASSERGHSSNQPQHF. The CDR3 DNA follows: TGTGCCAGCAGTGAAAGGGGACATTCTAGCAATCAGCCCCAGCATTTT.

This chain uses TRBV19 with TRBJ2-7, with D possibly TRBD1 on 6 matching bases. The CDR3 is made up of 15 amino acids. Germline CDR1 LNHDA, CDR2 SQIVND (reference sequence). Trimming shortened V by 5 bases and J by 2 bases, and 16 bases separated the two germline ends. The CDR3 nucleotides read TGTGCCAGTAGTCCCAGGGGTGGATCCCCCTACGAGCAGTACGTC. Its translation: CASSPRGGSPYEQYV.

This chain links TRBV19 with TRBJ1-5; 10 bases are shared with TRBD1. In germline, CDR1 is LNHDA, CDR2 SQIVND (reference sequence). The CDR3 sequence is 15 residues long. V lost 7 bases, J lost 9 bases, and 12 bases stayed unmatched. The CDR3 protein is CASTSGTGESWPQHF. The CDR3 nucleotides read TGTGCCAGTACCTCCGGGACAGGGGAGAGCTGGCCCCAGCATTTT. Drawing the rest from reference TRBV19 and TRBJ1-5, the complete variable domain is DGGITQSPKYLFRKEGQNVTLSCEQNLNHDAMYWYRQDPGQGLRLIYYSQIVNDFQKGDIAEGYSVSREKKESFPLTVTSAQKNPTAFYLCASTSGTGESWPQHFGDGTRLSIL.

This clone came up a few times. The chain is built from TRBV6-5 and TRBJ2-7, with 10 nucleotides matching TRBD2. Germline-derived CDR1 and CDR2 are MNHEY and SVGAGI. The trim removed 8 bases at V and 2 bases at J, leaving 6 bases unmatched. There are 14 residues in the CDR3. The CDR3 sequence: CASGASGSPYEQYF. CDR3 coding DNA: TGTGCCAGCGGCGCTAGCGGGAGTCCCTACGAGCAGTACTTC.

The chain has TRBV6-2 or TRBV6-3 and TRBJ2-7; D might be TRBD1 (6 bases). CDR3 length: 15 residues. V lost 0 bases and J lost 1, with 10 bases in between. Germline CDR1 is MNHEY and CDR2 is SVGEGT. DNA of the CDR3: TGTGCCAGCAGTTACTCATTGACAGGTTCCTACGAGCAGTACTTC. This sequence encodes CASSYSLTGSYEQYF.

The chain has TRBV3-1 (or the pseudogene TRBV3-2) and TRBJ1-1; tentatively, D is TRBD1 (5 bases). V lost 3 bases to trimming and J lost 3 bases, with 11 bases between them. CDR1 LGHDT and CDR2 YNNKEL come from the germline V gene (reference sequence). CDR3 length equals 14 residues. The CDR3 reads CASSQRGGDTEAFF. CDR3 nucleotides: TGTGCCAGCAGCCAGCGGGGGGGGGACACTGAAGCTTTCTTT.

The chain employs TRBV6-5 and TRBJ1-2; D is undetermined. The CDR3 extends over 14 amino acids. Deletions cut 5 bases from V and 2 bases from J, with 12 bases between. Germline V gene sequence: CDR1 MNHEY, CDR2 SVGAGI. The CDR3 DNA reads TGTGCCAGCAGTACCCTGGAGGGAAACTATGGCTACACCTTC. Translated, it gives CASSTLEGNYGYTF.

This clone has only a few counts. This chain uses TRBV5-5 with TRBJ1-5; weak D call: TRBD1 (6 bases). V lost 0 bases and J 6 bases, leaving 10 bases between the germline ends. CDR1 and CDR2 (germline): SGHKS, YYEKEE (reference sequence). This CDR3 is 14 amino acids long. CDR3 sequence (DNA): TGTGCCAGCAGCTTGGATTCAGGGGTTCAGCCCCAGCATTTT. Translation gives CASSLDSGVQPQHF.

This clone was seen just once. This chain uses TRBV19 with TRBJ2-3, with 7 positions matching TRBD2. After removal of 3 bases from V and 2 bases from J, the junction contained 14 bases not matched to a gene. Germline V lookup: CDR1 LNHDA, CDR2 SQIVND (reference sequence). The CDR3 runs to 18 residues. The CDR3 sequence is CASSIRGGSSGLTDTQYF. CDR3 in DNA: TGTGCCAGTAGTATCCGTGGCGGGAGTTCGGGCCTCACAGATACGCAGTATTTT.

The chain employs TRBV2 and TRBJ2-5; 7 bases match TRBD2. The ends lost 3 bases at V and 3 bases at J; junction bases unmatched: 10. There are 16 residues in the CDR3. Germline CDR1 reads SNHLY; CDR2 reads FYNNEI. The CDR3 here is CASSERVGGTKETQYF. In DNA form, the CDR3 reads TGTGCCAGCAGTGAGAGGGTAGGAGGGACTAAAGAGACCCAGTACTTC.